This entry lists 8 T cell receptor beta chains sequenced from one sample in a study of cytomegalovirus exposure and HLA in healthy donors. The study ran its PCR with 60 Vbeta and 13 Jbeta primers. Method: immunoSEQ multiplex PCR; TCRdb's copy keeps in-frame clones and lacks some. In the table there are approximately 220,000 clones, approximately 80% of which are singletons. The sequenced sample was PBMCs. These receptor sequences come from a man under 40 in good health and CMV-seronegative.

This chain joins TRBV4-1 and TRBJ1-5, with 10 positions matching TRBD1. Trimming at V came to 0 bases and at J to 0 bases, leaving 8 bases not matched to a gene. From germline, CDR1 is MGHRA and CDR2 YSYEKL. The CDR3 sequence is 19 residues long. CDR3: CASSQEGQGTFYSNQPQHF. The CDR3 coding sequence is TGCGCCAGCAGCCAAGAGGGACAGGGGACATTTTATAGCAATCAGCCCCAGCATTTT.

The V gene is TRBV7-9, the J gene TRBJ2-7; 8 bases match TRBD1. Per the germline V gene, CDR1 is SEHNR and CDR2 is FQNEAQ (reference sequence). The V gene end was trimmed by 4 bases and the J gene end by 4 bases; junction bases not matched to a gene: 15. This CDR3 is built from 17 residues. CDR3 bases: TGTGCCAGCAGCTCCCCCACCGGACAGGGTTCGCTGTACGAGCAGTACTTC. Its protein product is CASSSPTGQGSLYEQYF.

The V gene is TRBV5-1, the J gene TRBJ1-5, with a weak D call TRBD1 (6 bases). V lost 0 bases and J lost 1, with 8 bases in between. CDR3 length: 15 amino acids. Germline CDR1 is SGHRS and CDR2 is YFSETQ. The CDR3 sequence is CASSLDQGSNQPQHF. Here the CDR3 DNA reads TGCGCCAGCAGCTTGGATCAGGGGAGCAATCAGCCCCAGCATTTT.

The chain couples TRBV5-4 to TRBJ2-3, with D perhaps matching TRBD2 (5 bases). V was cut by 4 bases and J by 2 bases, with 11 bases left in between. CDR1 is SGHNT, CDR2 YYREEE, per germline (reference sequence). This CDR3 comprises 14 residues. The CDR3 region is CASSPGVLTDTQYF. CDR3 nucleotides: TGTGCCAGCAGCCCCGGGGTCCTCACAGATACGCAGTATTTT. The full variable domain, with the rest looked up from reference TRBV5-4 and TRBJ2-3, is ETGVTQSPTHLIKTRGQQVTLRCSSQSGHNTVSWYQQALGQGPQFIFQYYREEENGRGNFPPRFSGLQFPNYSSELNVNALELDDSALYLCASSPGVLTDTQYFGPGTRLTVL.

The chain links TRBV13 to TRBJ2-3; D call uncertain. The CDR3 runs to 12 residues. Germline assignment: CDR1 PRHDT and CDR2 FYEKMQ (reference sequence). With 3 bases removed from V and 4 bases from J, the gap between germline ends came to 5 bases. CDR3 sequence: CASSFLSDTQYF. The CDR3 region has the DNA TGTGCCAGCAGCTTTCTTTCAGATACGCAGTATTTT. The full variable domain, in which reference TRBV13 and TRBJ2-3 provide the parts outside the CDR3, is AAGVIQSPRHLIKEKRETATLKCYPIPRHDTVYWYQQGPGQDPQFLISFYEKMQSDKGSIPDRFSAQQFSDYHSELNMSSLELGDSALYFCASSFLSDTQYFGPGTRLTVL.

The DNA for the CDR3 is TGCAGCGTTGACCCCTACAGGGTCTCATACAATGAGCAGTTCTTC. This gives the protein CSVDPYRVSYNEQFF. The chain carries TRBV29-1 and TRBJ2-1; the D gene is possibly TRBD1 (6 bases). Germline CDR1 SQVTM, CDR2 ANQGSEA. Trimming removed 3 bases from V and 4 bases from J, with 16 bases in between. The CDR3 loop spans 15 amino acids.

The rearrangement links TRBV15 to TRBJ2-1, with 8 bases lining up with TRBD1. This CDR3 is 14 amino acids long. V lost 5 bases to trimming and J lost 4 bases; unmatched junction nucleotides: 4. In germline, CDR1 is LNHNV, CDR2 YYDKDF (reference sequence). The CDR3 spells CATSSRQGYNEQFF. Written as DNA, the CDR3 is TGTGCCACCAGCTCCCGACAGGGGTACAATGAGCAGTTCTTC.

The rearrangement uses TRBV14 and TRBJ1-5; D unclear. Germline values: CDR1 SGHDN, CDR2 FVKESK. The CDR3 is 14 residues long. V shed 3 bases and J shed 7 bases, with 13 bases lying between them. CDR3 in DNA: TGTGCCAGCAGCCACCTGATCCTCGGGCAGCCCCAGCATTTT. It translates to CASSHLILGQPQHF.